In this sample, the clone carrying this T cell receptor beta chain turned up many times. Its antigen is not known. This sample is drawn from a study of T cells in Graves' hyperthyroidism and ophthalmopathy. Overall study results and limits: Most thyroid clonotypes that were expanded above 0.001 also turned up in blood.

More than 8.5 ml of fresh peripheral blood supplied the PBMCs. The germline CDR1 and CDR2 sequences are GTSNPN and SVGIG (reference sequence). The CDR3 runs to 10 residues. V was pared by 3 bases and J by 14 bases, with 11 bases between. Amplification of TCR beta CDR3 regions used RNA as the template. When the TCR CDR3 underwent first-round RT-PCR, the HTBI primer set was used. One entry per CDR3 protein, called by TCRdb with MiXCR from the multiplex PCR reads. The table has some 650,000 distinct CDR3 sequences, roughly a sixth seen once. The chain uses TRBV30 and TRBJ1-5; D gene unclear. Sequencing was done on a sample of blood. The sequence was obtained from a woman aged 35 to 49 with Graves' ophthalmopathy. CDR3 protein: CAWRRLREHF. The DNA of the CDR3 is TGTGCCTGGAGGCGACTCCGAGAGCATTTT.